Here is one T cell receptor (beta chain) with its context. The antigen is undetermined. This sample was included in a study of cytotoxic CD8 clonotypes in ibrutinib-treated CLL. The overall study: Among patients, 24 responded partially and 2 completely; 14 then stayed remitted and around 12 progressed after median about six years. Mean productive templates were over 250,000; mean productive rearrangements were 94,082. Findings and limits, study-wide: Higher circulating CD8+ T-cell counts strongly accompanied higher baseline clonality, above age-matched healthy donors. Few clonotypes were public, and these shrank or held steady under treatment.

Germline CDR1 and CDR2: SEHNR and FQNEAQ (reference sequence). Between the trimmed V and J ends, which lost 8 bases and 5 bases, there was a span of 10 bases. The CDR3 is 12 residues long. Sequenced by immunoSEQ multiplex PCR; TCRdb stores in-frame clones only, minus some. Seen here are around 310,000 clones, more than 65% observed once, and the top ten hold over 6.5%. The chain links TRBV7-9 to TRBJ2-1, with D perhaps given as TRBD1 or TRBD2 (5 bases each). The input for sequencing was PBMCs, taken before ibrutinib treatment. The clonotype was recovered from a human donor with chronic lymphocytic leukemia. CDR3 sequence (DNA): TGTGCCAGCTACGGGACGGACAATGAGCAGTTCTTC. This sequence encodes CASYGTDNEQFF.